The next 30 T cell receptor beta chains were all read from a single sample in a study of monozygotic twins with inflammatory bowel disease (dated by TCRdb to about 2019). Receptor amplification or capture employed 5' RACE. The sequencer was an Illumina HiSeq 2500. TCRdb reprocessed the reads, so every CDR3 protein sequence counts as one entry and DNA is not shown. The sample's own table lists some 190,000 distinct CDR3 sequences. The ten largest clones represent under 8.5% of the sample. Input material: blood. These receptors all come from a human donor with ulcerative colitis or Crohn's disease, or a healthy co-twin of an affected twin (not recorded which).

Here the CDR3 reads CATSRDSGGTDTQYF. The rearrangement joins TRBV15 to TRBJ2-3; with no DNA, the TCRdb D assignment of TRBD2 cannot be verified. The CDR3 consists of 15 residues. Germline CDR1 reads LNHNV; CDR2 reads YYDKDF (reference sequence).

V and J are TRBV7-3 and TRBJ2-1; TCRdb's D call of TRBD1 is untestable without DNA. CDR3 length equals 16 residues. Germline V gene sequence: CDR1 SGHTA, CDR2 FQGTGA. This CDR3 reads CASSLSPGRTNNEQFF.

This sequence joins TRBV5-1 and TRBJ1-5; no DNA is available, so the TRBD1 call from TCRdb remains unchecked. Per the germline V gene, CDR1 is SGHRS and CDR2 is YFSETQ. The CDR3 is 15 amino acids. CDR3 protein: CASSLGQAVGQPQHF. Based on the CDR3 plus reference TRBV5-1 and TRBJ1-5, the full variable domain is KAGVTQTPRYLIKTRGQQVTLSCSPISGHRSVSWYQQTPGQGLQFLFEYFSETQRNKGNFPGRFSGRQFSNSRSEMNVSTLELGDSALYLCASSLGQAVGQPQHFGDGTRLSIL.

The chain carries TRBV4-3 and TRBJ2-7. This CDR3 is built from 14 residues. The V gene's germline CDR1 is LGHNA and CDR2 YSLEER. The CDR3 loop is CASSQDLGTYEQYF.

The gene calls are TRBV5-1 and TRBJ2-7; TCRdb outputs TRBD1, but without DNA this stays unchecked. CDR3 length: 13 residues. Germline V gives CDR1 SGHRS, CDR2 YFSETQ. This CDR3 reads CASSFEDRWEQYF. Full variable domain (rest looked up from reference TRBV5-1 and TRBJ2-7): KAGVTQTPRYLIKTRGQQVTLSCSPISGHRSVSWYQQTPGQGLQFLFEYFSETQRNKGNFPGRFSGRQFSNSRSEMNVSTLELGDSALYLCASSFEDRWEQYFGPGTRLTVT.

The chain recombines TRBV11-1 with TRBJ2-1; TCRdb names TRBD1, which stays unverified in the absence of DNA. Germline assignment: CDR1 SGHAT and CDR2 FQDESV (reference sequence). CDR3 length equals 16 residues. The CDR3: CASSLATGGGYNEQFF.

This chain joins TRBV20-1 and TRBJ2-2; the TCRdb D gene call, TRBD2, has no DNA to confirm it. Germline CDR1 DFQATT, CDR2 SNEGSKA (reference sequence). This CDR3 is built from 15 residues. CDR3 loop: CSARSGLANTGELFF.

This rearrangement joins TRBV7-9 to TRBJ2-7; no DNA is available, so the TRBD1 call from TCRdb remains unchecked. Germline loops: CDR1 SEHNR, CDR2 FQNEAQ (reference sequence). The CDR3 contains 14 residues. CDR3 sequence reads: CASSLLGGSYEQYF.

V and J are TRBV3-1 and TRBJ1-2; TCRdb picks TRBD1, but there is no DNA to check that call. This CDR3 has 15 amino acids. CDR1 LGHDT and CDR2 YNNKEL come from the germline V gene (reference sequence). The CDR3 spells CASSRNPTGNYGYTF. Full variable domain (outside the CDR3, taken from reference TRBV3-1 and TRBJ1-2): DTAVSQTPKYLVTQMGNDKSIKCEQNLGHDTMYWYKQDSKKFLKIMFSYNNKELIINETVPNRFSPKSPDKAHLNLHINSLELGDSAVYFCASSRNPTGNYGYTFGSGTRLTVV.

This chain joins TRBV24-1 and TRBJ2-2; TCRdb names TRBD2, which stays unverified in the absence of DNA. Germline-derived CDR1 and CDR2 are KGHDR and SFDVKD. CDR3 length equals 15 residues. The chain's CDR3 is CATGLAGVRAGELFF.

This CDR3 is CASSTPTRDEQFF. This chain connects TRBV6-2 or TRBV6-3 to TRBJ2-1. This CDR3 is 13 amino acids long. In germline, CDR1 is MNHEY, CDR2 SVGEGT.

This chain uses TRBV30 with TRBJ2-1; TCRdb designates TRBD1, a call that cannot be tested without DNA. Germline V gives CDR1 GTSNPN, CDR2 SVGIG (reference sequence). The CDR3 totals 11 residues. The chain's CDR3 is CAWSRGNEQFF.

The gene calls are TRBV5-6 and TRBJ2-2. This CDR3 has 12 amino acids. Germline CDR1 reads SGHDT; CDR2 reads YYEEEE. CDR3 sequence reads: CASRQHTGELFF.

J is TRBJ2-1 and V is TRBV3-1; the TCRdb call, TRBD1, lacks DNA for checking. Germline V lookup: CDR1 LGHDT, CDR2 YNNKEL (reference sequence). CDR3 length: 12 residues. CDR3: CASSPRGTEQFF.

This chain connects TRBV7-2 to TRBJ1-4; the TCRdb call, TRBD1, lacks DNA for checking. Looked up from germline, CDR1 is SGHTA and CDR2 is FQGNSA. The CDR3 consists of 17 residues. CDR3 sequence reads: CASSLAGSGVTNEKLFF.

The genes are TRBV3-1 and TRBJ2-1. Germline loops: CDR1 LGHDT, CDR2 YNNKEL (reference sequence). CDR3 length: 13 amino acids. The CDR3 sequence: CASSRLDPNEQFF.

The chain has TRBV11-2 and TRBJ1-5. The CDR3 is made up of 15 amino acids. Germline V gene lookup returns CDR1 SGHAT and CDR2 FQNNGV. CDR3: CASSLNLGSNQPQHF.

V is TRBV18 and J is TRBJ1-4; the D call of TRBD1 rests on TCRdb alone, since no DNA is present to check it. Germline lookup yields CDR1 KGHSH and CDR2 LQKENI. This CDR3 spans 15 amino acids. The CDR3 sequence: CASSPSGTPNEKLFF.

V is TRBV11-2 and J is TRBJ2-2; checking the TCRdb D call of TRBD2 is not possible without DNA. The germline V gene encodes CDR1 SGHAT and CDR2 FQNNGV. This CDR3 comprises 16 residues. CDR3: CASSSRLAGKSGELFF.

V gene TRBV28 combines with J gene TRBJ1-1; TCRdb proposes TRBD1, but this gene call is untestable without DNA. Germline CDR1 reads MDHEN; CDR2 reads SYDVKM. The CDR3 runs 17 residues. Here the CDR3 reads CASSSVIGTDKNTEAFF.

The V and J genes are TRBV12-3 or TRBV12-4 and TRBJ1-1; TCRdb's D gene call, TRBD1, goes unchecked for lack of DNA. This CDR3 spans 16 amino acids. CDR3 sequence: CASRPGRARLNTEAFF.

This CDR3 reads CASSWARNTDTQYF. The chain combines TRBV5-1 with TRBJ2-3. CDR1 and CDR2 (germline): SGHRS, YFSETQ. CDR3 size: 14 residues.

The chain employs TRBV7-2 and TRBJ2-5. Looked up from germline, CDR1 is SGHTA and CDR2 is FQGNSA. The CDR3 covers 13 residues. CDR3 residues: CASSGRHEETQYF.

J is TRBJ1-5 and V is TRBV27; as DNA is missing, the TRBD1 call by TCRdb cannot be tested. The CDR3 is 16 residues long. Germline CDR1 MNHEY, CDR2 SMNVEV (reference sequence). The CDR3 sequence is CASSRGQGSGNQPQHF.

The rearrangement joins TRBV5-1 to TRBJ2-3. The CDR3 covers 15 residues. Germline CDR1 is SGHRS and CDR2 is YFSETQ. CDR3 sequence reads: CASSSQWPSTDTQYF.

The CDR3 reads CASKRQFSGNTIYF. The chain couples TRBV6-1 to TRBJ1-3; absent DNA, TCRdb's TRBD1 call cannot be checked. Germline values: CDR1 MNHNS, CDR2 SASEGT. This CDR3 is 14 amino acids long.

This chain uses TRBV30 with TRBJ1-2. The CDR3 is 16 residues long. Germline lookup yields CDR1 GTSNPN and CDR2 SVGIG (reference sequence). CDR3 sequence reads: CAWSVRRFHPDYGYTF.

The chain combines TRBV28 with TRBJ2-2. The CDR3 length is 15 residues. The germline V gene encodes CDR1 MDHEN and CDR2 SYDVKM. CDR3 loop: CASSYPTGAGRGLVF.

The chain links TRBV24-1 to TRBJ2-1; TCRdb proposes TRBD1, but this gene call is untestable without DNA. Germline V gene sequence: CDR1 KGHDR, CDR2 SFDVKD. This CDR3 contains 14 residues. CDR3 sequence reads: CATSDSTPGHEQFF.

The chain combines TRBV25-1 with TRBJ2-1. The CDR3 loop spans 11 amino acids. CDR1 is MGHDK, CDR2 SYGVNS, per germline. The CDR3 here is CASSEVGEQFF.